The 2 T cell receptor beta chains reported below all come from one sample, sequenced in a study of cytomegalovirus exposure and HLA in healthy donors. Both 60 Vbeta primers and 13 Jbeta primers went into the PCR. Generated by immunoSEQ multiplex PCR, the TCRdb table keeps only in-frame clones and is missing some. The sample has 70,000 to 95,000 clones, roughly 76% seen once. What was sequenced was PBMCs. These receptors came from a woman aged 25 to 39 in good health and CMV-seronegative.

This sequence joins TRBV15 and TRBJ2-2; 11 bases map to TRBD2. With V trimmed by 0 bases and J by 0 bases, 6 bases remained unmatched. This CDR3 is 19 amino acids long. CDR1 and CDR2 from the germline V gene are LNHNV and YYDKDF (reference sequence). In DNA, the CDR3 is TGTGCCACCAGCAGAGATCCCGGACTAGCGGGTACGAACACCGGGGAGCTGTTTTTT. This gives the protein CATSRDPGLAGTNTGELFF.

This clone was picked up a small number of times. This rearrangement joins TRBV6-5 to TRBJ2-5; TRBD1 agrees at 7 bases. The length of the CDR3 is 13 residues. With 5 bases clipped from V and 5 bases from J, the junction kept 5 bases outside the gene matches. Germline CDR1 and CDR2: MNHEY and SVGAGI. CDR3 in amino acids: CASSLDREETQYF. The DNA of the CDR3 is TGTGCCAGCAGTCTCGACAGGGAGGAGACCCAGTACTTC.